The rows below give T cell receptor beta chains drawn from one sample of a study of T-cell reconstitution after alpha-beta-depleted transplantation in children. TCRdb passed the PCR reads through MiXCR, listing each CDR3 protein once. The data contain 65,000 to 85,000 distinct CDR3 sequences, roughly 11% of them singletons. The sample in question was PBMCs, obtained before TCRalphabeta/CD19-depleted stem cell transplant. These receptors were taken from a boy aged 10-17 years with acute myeloid leukemia, due to receive a stem cell transplant. CDR3s include the opening cysteine and the closing phenylalanine or tryptophan. Fields, in order: D gene, clone size, J gene, V gene, CDR3 protein, CDR3 DNA. D genes are given only for firm matches. Some rows mark clone size as missing; the rest say once, few, many or name a class of expanded clone.

NA,NA,TRBJ1-1,TRBV20-1,CSAGALYTEAFF,TGCAGTGCTGGGGCCCTTTACACTGAAGCTTTCTTT
NA,few,TRBJ2-5,TRBV3-1,CASSLYRDQETQYF,TGTGCCAGCAGCCTTTACAGGGACCAAGAGACCCAGTACTTC
TRBD1,many,TRBJ1-2,TRBV20-1,CSARPPGQNYGYTF,TGCAGTGCTCGGCCTCCGGGACAGAACTATGGCTACACCTTC
NA,many,TRBJ1-3,TRBV7-9,CASSPPRPGNTIYF,TGTGCCAGCAGCCCCCCGCGCCCTGGAAACACCATATATTTT
TRBD1,many,TRBJ2-3,TRBV5-1,CASGPGQGIHTQYF,TGCGCCAGCGGACCGGGACAGGGGATCCATACGCAGTATTTT
TRBD1,many,TRBJ1-2,TRBV6-1,CASSEQGANVNGYTF,TGTGCCAGCAGCGAACAGGGGGCGAACGTTAATGGCTACACCTTC
TRBD1,many,TRBJ1-5,TRBV7-9,CASSLGQGINQPQHF,TGTGCCAGCAGCTTAGGACAGGGGATAAATCAGCCCCAGCATTTT
NA,many,TRBJ1-2,TRBV7-2,CASSQGLDYGYTF,TGTGCCAGCAGCCAGGGCCTAGACTATGGCTACACCTTC
NA,few,TRBJ1-1,TRBV27,CASSLYRERDTEAFF,TGTGCCAGCAGTCTTTACAGGGAGCGGGACACTGAAGCTTTCTTT
TRBD1,many,TRBJ2-3,TRBV5-1,CASSIGQGAGPADTQYF,TGCGCCAGCAGCATTGGACAGGGGGCTGGTCCAGCAGATACGCAGTATTTT
NA,many,TRBJ2-3,TRBV24-1,CATSLGSTDTQYF,TGTGCCACCAGTCTGGGCTCCACAGATACGCAGTATTTT
NA,many,TRBJ1-2,TRBV5-1,CASSLGHQNYGYTF,TGCGCCAGCAGCTTGGGACACCAGAACTATGGCTACACCTTC
TRBD2,NA,TRBJ2-1,TRBV24-1,CATSESGLADYYNEQFF,TGTGCCACCAGTGAGTCCGGACTAGCGGATTACTACAATGAGCAGTTCTTC
NA,many,TRBJ2-1,TRBV4-2,CASSPGGLVSHEQFF,TGTGCCAGCAGCCCAGGAGGGCTGGTTAGCCATGAGCAGTTCTTC
TRBD2,many,TRBJ2-5,TRBV12-3/TRBV12-4,CASSLALTSGKGETQYF,TGTGCCAGCAGTTTAGCGCTGACTAGCGGCAAGGGAGAGACCCAGTACTTC
TRBD2,NA,TRBJ2-1,TRBV11-1,CASSFGLAGGPLSSYNEQFF,TGTGCCAGCAGCTTCGGACTAGCGGGGGGACCCCTAAGCTCCTACAATGAGCAGTTCTTC
NA,many,TRBJ2-5,TRBV20-1,CSARRGTPQETQYF,TGCAGTGCTAGGCGCGGGACGCCACAAGAGACCCAGTACTTC
NA,many,TRBJ1-5,TRBV20-1,CSASMGQIQPQHF,TGCAGTGCTAGTATGGGTCAGATTCAGCCCCAGCATTTT
TRBD2,many,TRBJ2-1,TRBV7-9,CASSPKRDSSYNEQFF,TGTGCCAGCAGCCCAAAGCGGGATAGCTCCTACAATGAGCAGTTCTTC
NA,many,TRBJ2-7,TRBV29-1,CSVEAAGTRAYEQYF,TGCAGCGTTGAAGCAGCCGGGACAAGAGCCTACGAGCAGTACTTC
NA,many,TRBJ2-1,TRBV24-1,CATSDGVFEQFF,TGTGCCACCAGTGATGGAGTTTTTGAGCAGTTCTTC
NA,few,TRBJ2-3,TRBV7-2,CASSPGFGVGGTDTQYF,TGTGCCAGCAGCCCAGGGTTCGGGGTCGGGGGCACAGATACGCAGTATTTT
TRBD1,many,TRBJ1-2,TRBV12-3/TRBV12-4,CASSSVTGVYGYTF,TGTGCCAGCAGTTCGGTGACAGGGGTCTATGGCTACACCTTC
NA,few,TRBJ2-2,TRBV6-4,CASSFDMTGELFF,TGTGCCAGCAGTTTCGATATGACCGGGGAGCTGTTTTTT
NA,many,TRBJ1-5,TRBV11-2,CASSLGLGQGRGSNQPQHF,TGTGCCAGCAGCTTAGGTCTCGGGCAGGGGCGTGGAAGCAATCAGCCCCAGCATTTT
TRBD1,NA,TRBJ2-5,TRBV7-2,CASSLPGTGGGETQYF,TGTGCCAGCAGCTTACCGGGGACAGGGGGTGGGGAGACCCAGTACTTC
NA,many,TRBJ1-2,TRBV20-1,CSATGRPQRNYGYTF,TGCAGTGCTACTGGGCGTCCTCAGAGAAACTATGGCTACACCTTC
TRBD2,many,TRBJ2-3,TRBV20-1,CSAGGGLLGDTQYF,TGCAGTGCTGGCGGGGGACTTCTGGGAGATACGCAGTATTTT
NA,many,TRBJ1-1,TRBV2,CASTVQSPNTEAFF,TGTGCCAGCACCGTACAGAGCCCGAACACTGAAGCTTTCTTT
TRBD2,few,TRBJ2-1,TRBV30,CAWSVSRTSGHNEQFF,TGTGCCTGGAGTGTATCCCGGACTAGCGGACACAATGAGCAGTTCTTC
NA,NA,TRBJ2-6,TRBV20-1,CCARDTGIGKAGANVLTF,TGCTGTGCTAGAGATACAGGGATCGGAAAGGCTGGGGCCAACGTCCTGACTTTC
TRBD1,many,TRBJ2-7,TRBV28,CAIMGQGNEQYF,TGTGCCATCATGGGACAGGGAAACGAGCAGTACTTC